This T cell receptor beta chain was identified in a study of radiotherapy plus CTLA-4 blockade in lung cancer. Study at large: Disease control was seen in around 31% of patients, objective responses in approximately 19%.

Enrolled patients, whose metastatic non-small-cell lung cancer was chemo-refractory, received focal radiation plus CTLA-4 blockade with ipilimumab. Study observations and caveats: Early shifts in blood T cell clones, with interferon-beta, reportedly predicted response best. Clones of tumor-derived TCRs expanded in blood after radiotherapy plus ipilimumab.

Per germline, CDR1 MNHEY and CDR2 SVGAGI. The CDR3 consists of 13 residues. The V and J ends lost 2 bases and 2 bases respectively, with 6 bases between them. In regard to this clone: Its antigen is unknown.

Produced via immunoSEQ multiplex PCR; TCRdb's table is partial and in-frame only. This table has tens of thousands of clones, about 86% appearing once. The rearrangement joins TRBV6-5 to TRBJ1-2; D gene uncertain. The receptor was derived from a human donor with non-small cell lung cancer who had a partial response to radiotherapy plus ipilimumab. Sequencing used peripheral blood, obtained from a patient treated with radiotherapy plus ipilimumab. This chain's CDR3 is CASSYATNYGYTF. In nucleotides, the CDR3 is TGTGCCAGCAGTTACGCCACAAACTATGGCTACACCTTC.